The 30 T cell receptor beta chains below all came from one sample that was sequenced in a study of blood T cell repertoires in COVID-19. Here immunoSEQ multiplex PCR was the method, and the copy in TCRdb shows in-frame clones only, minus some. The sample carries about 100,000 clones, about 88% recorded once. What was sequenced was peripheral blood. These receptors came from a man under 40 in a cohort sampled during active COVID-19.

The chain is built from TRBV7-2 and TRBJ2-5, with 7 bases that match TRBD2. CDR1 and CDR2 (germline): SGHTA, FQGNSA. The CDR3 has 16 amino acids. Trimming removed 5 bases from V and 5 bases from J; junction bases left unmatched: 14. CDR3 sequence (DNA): TGTGCCAGCAGCACAAGAGGCAGCGGGGTGGCGGAGACCCAGTACTTC. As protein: CASSTRGSGVAETQYF.

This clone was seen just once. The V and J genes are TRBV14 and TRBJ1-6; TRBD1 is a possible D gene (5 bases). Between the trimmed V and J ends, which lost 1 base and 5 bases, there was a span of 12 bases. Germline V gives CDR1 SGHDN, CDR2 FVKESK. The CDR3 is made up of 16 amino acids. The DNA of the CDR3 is TGTGCCAGCAGCCAAGCTGTGGGGCGGAATAATTCACCCCTCCACTTT. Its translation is CASSQAVGRNNSPLHF.

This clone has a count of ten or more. The chain's CDR3 is CAISVSAGAYEQYF. In DNA, the CDR3 is TGTGCCATCAGTGTATCGGCGGGCGCCTACGAGCAGTACTTC. The gene calls are TRBV10-3 and TRBJ2-7, with D maybe TRBD2 (5 bases). V dropped 4 bases and J dropped 2 bases, with 12 bases sitting between them. In germline, CDR1 is ENHRY, CDR2 SYGVKD. There are 14 residues in the CDR3.

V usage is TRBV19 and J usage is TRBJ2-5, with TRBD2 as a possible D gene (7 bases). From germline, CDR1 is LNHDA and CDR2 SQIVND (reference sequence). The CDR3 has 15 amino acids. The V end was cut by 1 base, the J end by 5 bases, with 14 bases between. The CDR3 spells CASSIVGGGLETQYF. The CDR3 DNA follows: TGTGCCAGTAGTATAGTTGGGGGGGGGCTGGAGACCCAGTACTTC.

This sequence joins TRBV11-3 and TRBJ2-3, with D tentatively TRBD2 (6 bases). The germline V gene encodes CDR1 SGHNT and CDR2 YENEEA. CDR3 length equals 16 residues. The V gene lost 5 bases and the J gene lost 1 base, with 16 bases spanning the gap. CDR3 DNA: TGTGCCAGCAGCGCGGGTGAGGGCGGGGGCACAGATACGCAGTATTTT. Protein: CASSAGEGGGTDTQYF. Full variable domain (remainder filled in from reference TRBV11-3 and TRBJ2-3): EAGVVQSPRYKIIEKKQPVAFWCNPISGHNTLYWYLQNLGQGPELLIRYENEEAVDDSQLPKDRFSAERLKGVDSTLKIQPAELGDSAVYLCASSAGEGGGTDTQYFGPGTRLTVL.

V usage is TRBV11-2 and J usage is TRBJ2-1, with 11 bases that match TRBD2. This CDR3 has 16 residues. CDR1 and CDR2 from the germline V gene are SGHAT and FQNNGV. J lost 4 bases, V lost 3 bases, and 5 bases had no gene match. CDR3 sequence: CASSFRLAGGYNEQFF. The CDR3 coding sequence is TGTGCCAGCAGCTTTCGGCTAGCGGGGGGTTACAATGAGCAGTTCTTC.

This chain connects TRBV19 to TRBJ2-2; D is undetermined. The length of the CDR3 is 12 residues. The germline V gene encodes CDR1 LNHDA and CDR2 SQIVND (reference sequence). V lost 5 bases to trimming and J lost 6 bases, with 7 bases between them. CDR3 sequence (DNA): TGTGCCAGTAGTCCCTCCGCCGGGGAGCTGTTTTTT. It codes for CASSPSAGELFF.

The CDR3 is CASSPGRDRYEQYF. In nucleotides, the CDR3 is TGTGCCAGCTCACCAGGCCGGGACAGATACGAGCAGTACTTC. The genes are TRBV18 and TRBJ2-7; 7 bases are a match to TRBD1. The germline V gene has CDR1 KGHSH and CDR2 LQKENI. The trim removed 2 bases at V and 4 bases at J, leaving 5 bases unmatched. The CDR3 is made up of 14 amino acids.

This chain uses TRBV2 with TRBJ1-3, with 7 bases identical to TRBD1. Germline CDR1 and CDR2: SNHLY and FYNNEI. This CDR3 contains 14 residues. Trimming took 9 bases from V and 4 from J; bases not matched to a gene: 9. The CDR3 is CASRTGGSGNTIYF. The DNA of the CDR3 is TGTGCCAGTAGGACAGGTGGTTCAGGAAACACCATATATTTT.

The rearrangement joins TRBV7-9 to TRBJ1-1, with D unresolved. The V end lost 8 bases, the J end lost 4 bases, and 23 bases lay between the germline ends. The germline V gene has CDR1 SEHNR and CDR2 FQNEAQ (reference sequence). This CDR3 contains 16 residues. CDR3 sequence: CASVRTAGLGTTEAFF. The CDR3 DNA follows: TGTGCCAGCGTCCGTACTGCAGGTCTGGGTACCACTGAAGCTTTCTTT.

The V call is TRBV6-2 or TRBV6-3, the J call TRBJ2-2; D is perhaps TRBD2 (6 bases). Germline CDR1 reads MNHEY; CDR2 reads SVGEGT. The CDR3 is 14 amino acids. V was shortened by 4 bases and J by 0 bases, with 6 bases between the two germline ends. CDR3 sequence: CASSWGANTGELFF. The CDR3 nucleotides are TGTGCCAGCAGTTGGGGGGCGAACACCGGGGAGCTGTTTTTT.

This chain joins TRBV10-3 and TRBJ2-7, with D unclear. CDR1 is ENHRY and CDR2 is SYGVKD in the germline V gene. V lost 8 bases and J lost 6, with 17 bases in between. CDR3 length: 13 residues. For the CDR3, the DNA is TGTGCCATCGCCTCTCTAGGATCGGGCGAGCAGTACTTC. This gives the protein CAIASLGSGEQYF.

In nucleotides, the CDR3 is TGCGCCAGCAGATCCGAGGGACAGGGCTTTTACGAGCAGTACTTC. As protein: CASRSEGQGFYEQYF. V usage is TRBV5-1 and J usage is TRBJ2-7, with 9 positions matching TRBD1. The V gene end was trimmed by 5 bases and the J gene end by 4 bases; junction bases not matched to a gene: 10. The CDR3 totals 15 residues. The germline V gene encodes CDR1 SGHRS and CDR2 YFSETQ.

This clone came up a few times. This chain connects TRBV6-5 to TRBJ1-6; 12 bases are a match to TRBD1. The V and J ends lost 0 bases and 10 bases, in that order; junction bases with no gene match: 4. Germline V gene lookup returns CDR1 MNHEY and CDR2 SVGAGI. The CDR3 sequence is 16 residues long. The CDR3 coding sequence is TGTGCCAGCAGTTACTCATCGGGGACAGGGGGCTCACCCCTCCACTTT. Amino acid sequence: CASSYSSGTGGSPLHF.

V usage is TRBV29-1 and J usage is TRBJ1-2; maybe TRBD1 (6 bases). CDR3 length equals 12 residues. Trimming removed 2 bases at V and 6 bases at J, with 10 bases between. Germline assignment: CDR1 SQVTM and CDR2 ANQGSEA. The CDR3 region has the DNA TGCAGCGTTGAACGACAGGCCGATGGCTACACCTTC. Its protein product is CSVERQADGYTF.

The CDR3 nucleotides read TGTGCCAGCTCACCGACAGGGGGGGCTTACGAGCAGTACTTC. Translation gives CASSPTGGAYEQYF. This chain uses TRBV18 with TRBJ2-7; 9 bases map to TRBD1. Germline lookup yields CDR1 KGHSH and CDR2 LQKENI. J was trimmed by 4 bases and V by 3 bases; bases with no gene match: 4. CDR3 length: 14 amino acids.

Here the CDR3 DNA reads TGTGCCAGCTCACGGGCCTTGAACACTGAAGCTTTCTTT. It specifies CASSRALNTEAFF. The chain has TRBV18 and TRBJ1-1; unclear D gene. The length of the CDR3 is 13 residues. From germline, CDR1 is KGHSH and CDR2 LQKENI. Trimming shortened V by 4 bases and J by 0 bases, and 6 bases separated the two germline ends.

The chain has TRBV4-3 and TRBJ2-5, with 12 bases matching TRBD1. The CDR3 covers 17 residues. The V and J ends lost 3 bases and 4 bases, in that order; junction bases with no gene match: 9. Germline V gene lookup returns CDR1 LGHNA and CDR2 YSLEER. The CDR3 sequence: CASSHTSGTGGVETQYF. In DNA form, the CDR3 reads TGCGCCAGCAGCCACACCTCCGGGACAGGGGGCGTAGAGACCCAGTACTTC.

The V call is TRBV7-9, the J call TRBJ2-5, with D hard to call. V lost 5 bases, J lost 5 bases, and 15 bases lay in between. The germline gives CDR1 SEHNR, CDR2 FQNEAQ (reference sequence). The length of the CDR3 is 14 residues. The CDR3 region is CASSPLGLFETQYF. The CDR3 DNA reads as TGTGCCAGCAGCCCTCTGGGCCTTTTTGAGACCCAGTACTTC.

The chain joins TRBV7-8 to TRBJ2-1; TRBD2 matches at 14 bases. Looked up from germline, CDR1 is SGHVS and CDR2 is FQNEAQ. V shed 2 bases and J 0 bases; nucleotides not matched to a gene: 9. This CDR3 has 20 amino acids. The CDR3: CASSLRTSGGTTYSYNEQFF. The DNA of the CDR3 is TGTGCCAGCAGCTTACGGACTAGCGGGGGGACAACCTACTCCTACAATGAGCAGTTCTTC.

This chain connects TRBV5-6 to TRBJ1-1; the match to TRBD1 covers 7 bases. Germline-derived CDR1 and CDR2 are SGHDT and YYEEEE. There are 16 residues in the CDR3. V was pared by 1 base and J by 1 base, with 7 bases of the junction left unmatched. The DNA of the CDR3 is TGTGCCAGCAGCTTGATAGCAGGGGGAGGGAACACTGAAGCTTTCTTT. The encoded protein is CASSLIAGGGNTEAFF.

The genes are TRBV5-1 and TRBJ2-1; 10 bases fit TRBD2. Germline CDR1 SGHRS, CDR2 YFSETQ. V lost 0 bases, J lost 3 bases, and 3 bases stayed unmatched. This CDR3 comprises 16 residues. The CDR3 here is CASSLGLAGFYNEQFF. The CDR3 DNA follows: TGCGCCAGCAGCTTGGGACTAGCGGGCTTCTACAATGAGCAGTTCTTC.

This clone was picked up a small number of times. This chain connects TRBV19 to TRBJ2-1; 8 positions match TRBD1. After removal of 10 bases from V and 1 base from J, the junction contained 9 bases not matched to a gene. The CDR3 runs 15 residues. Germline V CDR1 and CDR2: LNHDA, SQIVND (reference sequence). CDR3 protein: CATLERTGSYNEQFF. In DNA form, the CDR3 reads TGTGCCACCTTGGAAAGGACAGGGTCCTACAATGAGCAGTTCTTC.

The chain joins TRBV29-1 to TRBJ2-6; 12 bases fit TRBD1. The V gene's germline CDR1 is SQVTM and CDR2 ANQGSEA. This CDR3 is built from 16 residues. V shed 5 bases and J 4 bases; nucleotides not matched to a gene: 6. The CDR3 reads CSVRGQGASGANVLTF. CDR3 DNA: TGCAGCGTTCGGGGACAGGGGGCCTCAGGGGCCAACGTCCTGACTTTC. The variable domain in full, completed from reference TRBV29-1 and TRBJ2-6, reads SAVISQKPSRDICQRGTSLTIQCQVDSQVTMMFWYRQQPGQSLTLIATANQGSEATYESGFVIDKFPISRPNLTFSTLTVSNMSPEDSSIYLCSVRGQGASGANVLTFGAGSRLTVL.

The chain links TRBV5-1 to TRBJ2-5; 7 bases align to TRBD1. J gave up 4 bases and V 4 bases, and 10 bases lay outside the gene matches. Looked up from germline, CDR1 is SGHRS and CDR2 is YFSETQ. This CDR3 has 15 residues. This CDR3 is CASSPSTGVGETQYF. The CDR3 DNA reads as TGCGCCAGCAGCCCGTCAACAGGGGTGGGAGAGACCCAGTACTTC.

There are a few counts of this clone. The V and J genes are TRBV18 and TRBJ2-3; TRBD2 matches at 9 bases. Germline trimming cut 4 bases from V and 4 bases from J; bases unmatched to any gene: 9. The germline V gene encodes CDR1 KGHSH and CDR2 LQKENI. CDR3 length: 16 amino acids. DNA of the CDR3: TGTGCCAGCTCACGAGGATTGGCGGGGGGGGCAGATACGCAGTATTTT. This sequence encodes CASSRGLAGGADTQYF.

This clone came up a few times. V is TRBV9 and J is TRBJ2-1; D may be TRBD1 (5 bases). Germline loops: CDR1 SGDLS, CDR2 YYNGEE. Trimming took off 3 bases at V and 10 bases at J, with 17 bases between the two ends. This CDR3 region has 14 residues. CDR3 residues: CASSAPLGDAEQFF. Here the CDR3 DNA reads TGTGCCAGCAGCGCACCGTTAGGGGATGCAGAGCAGTTCTTC.

The CDR3 region is CASSTKQGNYGYTF. CDR3 coding DNA: TGTGCCAGTAGTACGAAACAGGGGAACTATGGCTACACCTTC. V gene TRBV19 combines with J gene TRBJ1-2; 7 bases match TRBD1. This CDR3 spans 14 amino acids. Germline V lookup: CDR1 LNHDA, CDR2 SQIVND (reference sequence). J was trimmed by 2 bases and V by 4 bases; bases with no gene match: 4.

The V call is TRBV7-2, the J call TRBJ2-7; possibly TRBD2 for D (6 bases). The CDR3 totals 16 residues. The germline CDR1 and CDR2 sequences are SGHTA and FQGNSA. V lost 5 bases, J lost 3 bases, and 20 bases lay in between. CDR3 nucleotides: TGTGCCAGCAGCCTTCCCCTGGGGGAGGCGTTCTACGAGCAGTACTTC. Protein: CASSLPLGEAFYEQYF.

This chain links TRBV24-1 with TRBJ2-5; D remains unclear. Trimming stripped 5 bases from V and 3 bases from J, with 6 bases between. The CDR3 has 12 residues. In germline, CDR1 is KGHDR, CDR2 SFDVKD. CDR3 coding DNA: TGTGCCACCAGTGGCGCTGAAGAGACCCAGTACTTC. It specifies CATSGAEETQYF.